The 24 T cell receptor beta chains presented below share a single source sample, sequenced in a study of vaccination and CD4 T cells after COVID-19. Cultured CD4+ T cells had their DNA profiled by the Oncomine TCR Beta short-read assay. One entry per CDR3 protein results from TCRdb running MiXCR on the PCR reads. The data contain about 11,000 distinct CDR3 sequences, approximately 50% of them seen just once; the ten biggest clones take up 10% to 15%. Treatment in this sample: approximately 9-day PBMC culture with coronavirus spike peptide pools or control peptides (ViraFEST assay). These receptors lack a known antigen. Sequenced material: CD4+ T cells from blood, cultured in vitro. These TCRs come from a human donor who had recovered from COVID-19.

This chain links TRBV20-1 with TRBJ2-3; either TRBD1 or TRBD2 may supply D (5 bases each). Germline lookup yields CDR1 DFQATT and CDR2 SNEGSKA (reference sequence). V lost 7 bases to trimming and J lost 2 bases, with 13 bases between them. The CDR3 is 13 residues long. CDR3 loop: CSVGPLNTDTQYF. CDR3 in DNA: TGCAGTGTGGGACCGTTGAACACAGATACGCAGTATTTT.

By sample fraction, this clonotype is large. The chain has TRBV15 and TRBJ2-2, with D possibly TRBD1 on 7 matching bases. This CDR3 has 15 residues. The V end was cut by 1 base, the J end by 3 bases, with 9 bases between. The germline CDR1 and CDR2 sequences are LNHNV and YYDKDF (reference sequence). CDR3 nucleotides: TGTGCCACCAGCAGAGTCAGGGGGGACACCGGGGAGCTGTTTTTT. Amino acids: CATSRVRGDTGELFF.

This clonotype has a handful of counts. This sequence joins TRBV20-1 and TRBJ1-5; 7 bases agree with TRBD1. There are 17 residues in the CDR3. After removal of 0 bases from V and 5 bases from J, the junction contained 13 bases not matched to a gene. The germline V gene encodes CDR1 DFQATT and CDR2 SNEGSKA (reference sequence). The CDR3 spells CSARDAGGRRVDQPQHF. The CDR3 DNA is TGCAGTGCTAGAGATGCAGGGGGACGGAGAGTGGATCAGCCCCAGCATTTT.

V gene TRBV19 combines with J gene TRBJ2-2; D gene ambiguous. This CDR3 is 14 amino acids long. Trimming took 5 bases from V and 0 from J, leaving 7 bases between them. CDR1 is LNHDA and CDR2 is SQIVND in the germline V gene (reference sequence). The CDR3 loop reads CASSRSANTGELFF. CDR3 sequence (DNA): TGTGCCAGTAGTCGGTCAGCGAACACCGGGGAGCTGTTTTTT. The entire variable domain, with the rest obtained from reference TRBV19 and TRBJ2-2, is as follows: DGGITQSPKYLFRKEGQNVTLSCEQNLNHDAMYWYRQDPGQGLRLIYYSQIVNDFQKGDIAEGYSVSREKKESFPLTVTSAQKNPTAFYLCASSRSANTGELFFGEGSRLTVL.

The rearrangement uses TRBV7-3 and TRBJ2-3; 8 nucleotides agree with TRBD2. Trimming removed 5 bases from V and 1 base from J; junction bases left unmatched: 5. Germline assignment: CDR1 SGHTA and CDR2 FQGTGA. This CDR3 spans 15 amino acids. Here the CDR3 reads CASSMGLGRTDTQYF. CDR3 in DNA: TGTGCCAGCAGCATGGGACTAGGACGCACAGATACGCAGTATTTT. Together with reference TRBV7-3 and TRBJ2-3, the CDR3 gives the full variable domain: GAGVSQTPSNKVTEKGKYVELRCDPISGHTALYWYRQSLGQGPEFLIYFQGTGAADDSGLPNDRFFAVRPEGSVSTLKIQRTERGDSAVYLCASSMGLGRTDTQYFGPGTRLTVL.

The V call is TRBV20-1, the J call TRBJ2-1, with D unclear. Germline loops: CDR1 DFQATT, CDR2 SNEGSKA (reference sequence). The CDR3 sequence is 14 residues long. V was shortened by 8 bases and J by 4 bases, with 18 bases between the two germline ends. For the CDR3, the DNA is TGCAGTTACTCCGCGGAACGAGTGTACAATGAGCAGTTCTTC. It encodes CSYSAERVYNEQFF.

The chain employs TRBV6-1 and TRBJ2-7; 9 bases are shared with TRBD1. The CDR3 is made up of 15 amino acids. The junction had 6 bases not matched to a gene; V was cut back by 6 bases and J by 0 bases. The germline V gene encodes CDR1 MNHNS and CDR2 SASEGT. CDR3 nucleotide sequence: TGTGCCAGCAGCCGCGACAGGGGGAGCTCCTACGAGCAGTACTTC. This codes for CASSRDRGSSYEQYF.

The gene calls are TRBV19 and TRBJ2-5, with D unresolved. The V gene lost 1 base and the J gene lost 2 bases, with 17 bases spanning the gap. Per germline, CDR1 LNHDA and CDR2 SQIVND (reference sequence). This CDR3 spans 17 amino acids. CDR3 in amino acids: CASSIGPLYSRQETQYF. For the CDR3, the DNA is TGTGCCAGTAGTATAGGACCCCTCTATTCACGGCAAGAGACCCAGTACTTC.

A few counts support this clonotype. The V and J genes are TRBV12-3 or TRBV12-4 and TRBJ2-2; D is undetermined. Trimming removed 6 bases at V and 6 bases at J, with 5 bases between. The CDR3 has 11 amino acids. Here the CDR3 reads CASSLSGELFF. The CDR3 DNA sequence: TGTGCCAGCAGCTTATCCGGGGAGCTGTTTTTT.

This clonotype was seen a handful of times. This chain links TRBV20-1 with TRBJ1-6; possible D gene TRBD1, 5 bases. The CDR3 extends over 13 amino acids. CDR1 and CDR2 from the germline V gene are DFQATT and SNEGSKA (reference sequence). The V end was cut by 6 bases, the J end by 7 bases, with 13 bases between. CDR3 residues: CSAYTRGNSPLHF. The CDR3 DNA follows: TGCAGTGCCTATACCCGGGGGAATTCACCCCTCCACTTT.

This clonotype was counted between two and nine times. The V and J genes are TRBV28 and TRBJ1-2; D gene ambiguous. CDR3 length: 15 residues. Per germline, CDR1 MDHEN and CDR2 SYDVKM. The V end was cut by 3 bases, the J end by 4 bases, with 15 bases between. DNA for the CDR3: TGTGCCAGCAGTTTTACAAGAAGATCCCTCTATGGCTACACCTTC. This translates into CASSFTRRSLYGYTF.

This chain connects TRBV19 to TRBJ2-7; no firm D call. From germline, CDR1 is LNHDA and CDR2 SQIVND (reference sequence). V was shortened by 4 bases and J by 5 bases, with 6 bases between the two germline ends. The CDR3 is made up of 11 amino acids. This CDR3 reads CASSTRNEQYF. The DNA for the CDR3 is TGTGCCAGTAGTACGCGAAACGAGCAGTACTTC. The whole variable domain, remainder taken from reference TRBV19 and TRBJ2-7, is DGGITQSPKYLFRKEGQNVTLSCEQNLNHDAMYWYRQDPGQGLRLIYYSQIVNDFQKGDIAEGYSVSREKKESFPLTVTSAQKNPTAFYLCASSTRNEQYFGPGTRLTVT.

The chain recombines TRBV15 with TRBJ2-6; 8 bases are a match to TRBD2. V lost 1 base, J lost 2 bases, and 1 base stayed unmatched. Germline V gene sequence: CDR1 LNHNV, CDR2 YYDKDF (reference sequence). The CDR3 runs 16 residues. CDR3 loop: CATSRGAGAGANVLTF. CDR3 DNA: TGTGCCACCAGCAGAGGAGCGGGAGCTGGGGCCAACGTCCTGACTTTC.

This chain links TRBV3-1 with TRBJ2-3; D is possibly TRBD1 or TRBD2 (5 bases each). Germline V gene sequence: CDR1 LGHDT, CDR2 YNNKEL (reference sequence). CDR3 length equals 15 residues. Between the trimmed V and J ends, which lost 4 bases and 3 bases, there was a span of 14 bases. CDR3 sequence (DNA): TGTGCCAGCAGCCCCCGGGACCACGGGACAGATACGCAGTATTTT. Its protein product is CASSPRDHGTDTQYF.

This clonotype was detected only a few times. The chain combines TRBV3-1 with TRBJ2-7; the D gene could be TRBD1 or TRBD2 (6 bases each). Germline CDR1 is LGHDT and CDR2 is YNNKEL (reference sequence). The V end was cut by 1 base, the J end by 7 bases, with 14 bases between. This CDR3 is built from 14 residues. CDR3 in DNA: TGTGCCAGCAGCCAAGGTCCGGGGGCTAGGGAGCAGTACTTC. It specifies CASSQGPGAREQYF.

This clonotype was counted between two and nine times. The gene calls are TRBV2 and TRBJ2-1; D is uncertain. CDR3 length equals 14 residues. Trimming removed 3 bases at V and 3 bases at J, with 9 bases between. Germline assignment: CDR1 SNHLY and CDR2 FYNNEI. CDR3 sequence: CASSENSVYNEQFF. Written as DNA, the CDR3 is TGTGCCAGCAGTGAGAACTCAGTCTACAATGAGCAGTTCTTC.

The chain uses TRBV29-1 and TRBJ2-3; D might be TRBD1 or TRBD2, each matching 6 bases. The germline V gene has CDR1 SQVTM and CDR2 ANQGSEA. The length of the CDR3 is 15 residues. V dropped 3 bases and J dropped 3 bases, with 16 bases sitting between them. The CDR3 loop is CSVDPTRRGTDTQYF. As DNA, the CDR3 is TGCAGCGTTGACCCGACTAGAAGGGGGACAGATACGCAGTATTTT.

The V and J genes are TRBV9 and TRBJ2-5, with 11 bases fitting TRBD1. J lost 5 bases, V lost 2 bases, and 8 bases had no gene match. CDR1 is SGDLS, CDR2 YYNGEE, per germline. The CDR3 runs 16 residues. The CDR3 nucleotides read TGTGCCAGCAGCGTGTCCCCCGGACAGGGGGCCGAGACCCAGTACTTC. Protein: CASSVSPGQGAETQYF.

This clonotype was picked up a small number of times. The chain is built from TRBV27 and TRBJ2-3, with 10 bases that match TRBD2. Germline CDR1 reads MNHEY; CDR2 reads SMNVEV (reference sequence). Trimming removed 2 bases from V and 3 bases from J; junction bases left unmatched: 11. The CDR3 extends over 18 amino acids. CDR3 in amino acids: CASSLGLVPSGSTDTQYF. For the CDR3, the DNA is TGTGCCAGCAGTTTAGGTTTAGTCCCTAGCGGGAGTACAGATACGCAGTATTTT.

This rearrangement joins TRBV20-1 to TRBJ2-6; 9 positions match TRBD1. The CDR3 runs to 16 residues. With V trimmed by 6 bases and J by 0 bases, 6 bases remained unmatched. CDR1 DFQATT and CDR2 SNEGSKA come from the germline V gene (reference sequence). DNA of the CDR3: TGCAGTGCGCGGGACAGGGAATACTCTGGGGCCAACGTCCTGACTTTC. Protein: CSARDREYSGANVLTF.

This rearrangement joins TRBV2 to TRBJ1-5; D call uncertain. The germline V gene has CDR1 SNHLY and CDR2 FYNNEI. V was pared by 4 bases and J by 3 bases, with 7 bases between. The CDR3 runs to 13 residues. The CDR3 is CASSAGFNQPQHF. The DNA for the CDR3 is TGTGCCAGCAGTGCGGGTTTCAATCAGCCCCAGCATTTT.

This clonotype was recorded a few times. The V and J genes are TRBV2 and TRBJ2-7; D might be TRBD1 (6 bases). Trimming took off 7 bases at V and 6 bases at J, with 16 bases between the two ends. The CDR3 runs to 13 residues. Per germline, CDR1 SNHLY and CDR2 FYNNEI. The CDR3 bases are TGTGCCAGCAAGGGACACGTTCTCTCCGAGCAGTACTTC. Translation gives CASKGHVLSEQYF.

This chain joins TRBV20-1 and TRBJ2-7; 7 bases map to TRBD2. J gave up 3 bases and V 0 bases, and 5 bases lay outside the gene matches. Germline lookup yields CDR1 DFQATT and CDR2 SNEGSKA (reference sequence). The CDR3 is 14 amino acids. The chain's CDR3 is CSARDLSSGYEQYF. The CDR3 DNA is TGCAGTGCTAGAGATCTCTCTAGCGGCTACGAGCAGTACTTC.

The table lists this clonotype with a few counts. The V gene is TRBV5-5, the J gene TRBJ2-1; no clear D. V lost 0 bases, J lost 0 bases, and 7 bases lay in between. There are 15 residues in the CDR3. The germline V gene encodes CDR1 SGHKS and CDR2 YYEKEE (reference sequence). CDR3 region: CASSLDGDSYNEQFF. CDR3 nucleotide sequence: TGTGCCAGCAGCTTGGATGGAGACTCCTACAATGAGCAGTTCTTC.